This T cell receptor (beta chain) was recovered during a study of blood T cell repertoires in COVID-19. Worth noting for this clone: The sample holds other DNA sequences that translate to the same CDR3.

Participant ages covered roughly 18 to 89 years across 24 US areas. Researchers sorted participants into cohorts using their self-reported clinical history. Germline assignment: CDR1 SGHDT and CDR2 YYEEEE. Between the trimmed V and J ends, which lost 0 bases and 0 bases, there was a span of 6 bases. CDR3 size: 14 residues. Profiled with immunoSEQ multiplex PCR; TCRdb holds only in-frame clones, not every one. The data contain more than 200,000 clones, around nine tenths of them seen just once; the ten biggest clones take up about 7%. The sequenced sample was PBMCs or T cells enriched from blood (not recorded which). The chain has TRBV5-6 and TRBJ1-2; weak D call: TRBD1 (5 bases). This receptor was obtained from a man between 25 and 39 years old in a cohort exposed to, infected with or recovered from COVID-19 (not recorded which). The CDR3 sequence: CASSLGQPNYGYTF. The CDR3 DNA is TGTGCCAGCAGCTTGGGACAGCCTAACTATGGCTACACCTTC.